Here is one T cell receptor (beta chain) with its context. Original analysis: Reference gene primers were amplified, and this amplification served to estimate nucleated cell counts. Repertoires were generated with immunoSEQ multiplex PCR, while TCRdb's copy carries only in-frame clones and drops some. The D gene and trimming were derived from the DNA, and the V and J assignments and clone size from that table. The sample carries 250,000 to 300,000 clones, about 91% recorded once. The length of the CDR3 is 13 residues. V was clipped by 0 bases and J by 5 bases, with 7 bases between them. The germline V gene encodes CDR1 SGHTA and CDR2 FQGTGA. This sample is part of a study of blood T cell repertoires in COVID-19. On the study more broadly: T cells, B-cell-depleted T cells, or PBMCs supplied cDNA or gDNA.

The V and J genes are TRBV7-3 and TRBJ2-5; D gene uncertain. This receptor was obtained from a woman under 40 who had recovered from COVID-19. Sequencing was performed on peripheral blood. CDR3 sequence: CASSLTFSETQYF. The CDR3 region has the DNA TGTGCCAGCAGCTTAACGTTCTCCGAGACCCAGTACTTC. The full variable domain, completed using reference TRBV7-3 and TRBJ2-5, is GAGVSQTPSNKVTEKGKYVELRCDPISGHTALYWYRQSLGQGPEFLIYFQGTGAADDSGLPNDRFFAVRPEGSVSTLKIQRTERGDSAVYLCASSLTFSETQYFGPGTRLLVL.